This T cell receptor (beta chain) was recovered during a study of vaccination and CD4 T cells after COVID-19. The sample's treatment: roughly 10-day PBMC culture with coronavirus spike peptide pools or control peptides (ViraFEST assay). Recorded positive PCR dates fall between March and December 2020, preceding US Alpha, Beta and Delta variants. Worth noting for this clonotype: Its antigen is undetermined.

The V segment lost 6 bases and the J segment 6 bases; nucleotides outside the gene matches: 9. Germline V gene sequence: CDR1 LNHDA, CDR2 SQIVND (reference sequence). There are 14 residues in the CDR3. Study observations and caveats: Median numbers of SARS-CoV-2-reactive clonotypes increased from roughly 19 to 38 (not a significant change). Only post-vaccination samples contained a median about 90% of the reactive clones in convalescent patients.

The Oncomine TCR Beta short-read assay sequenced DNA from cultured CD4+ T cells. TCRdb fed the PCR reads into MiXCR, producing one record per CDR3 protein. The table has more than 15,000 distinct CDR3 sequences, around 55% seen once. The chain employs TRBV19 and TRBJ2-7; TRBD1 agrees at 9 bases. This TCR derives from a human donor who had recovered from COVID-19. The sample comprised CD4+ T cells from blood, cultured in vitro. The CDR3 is CASRTGPGQGEQYF. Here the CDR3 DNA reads TGTGCCAGTAGGACTGGGCCGGGACAGGGCGAGCAGTACTTC. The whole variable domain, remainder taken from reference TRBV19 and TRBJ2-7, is DGGITQSPKYLFRKEGQNVTLSCEQNLNHDAMYWYRQDPGQGLRLIYYSQIVNDFQKGDIAEGYSVSREKKESFPLTVTSAQKNPTAFYLCASRTGPGQGEQYFGPGTRLTVT.